A selection of T cell receptor beta chains follows, all from one sample in a study of cytomegalovirus exposure and HLA in healthy donors. Sequenced by immunoSEQ multiplex PCR; TCRdb stores in-frame clones only, minus some. The table has approximately 120,000 clones, around 82% seen once; the top ten hold 0.95% to 1.5%. Sequencing input: PBMCs. These receptors were taken from a female donor in good health and CMV-seronegative. Each CDR3 is given with its conserved first and last residue. A D gene is named only where the DNA matches it firmly. Size tells how often a clone was seen (once, few, many) or the class of an expanded clone, and some rows leave it out.

D	size	V	J	CDR3	DNA
.	.	TRBV6-5	TRBJ2-7	CASSRAYEQYF	TGTGCCAGCAGTCGAGCCTACGAGCAGTACTTC
TRBD2	.	TRBV10-3	TRBJ2-1	CAISDPGLAGGRTANEQFF	TGTGCCATCAGTGACCCGGGACTAGCGGGGGGTCGTACTGCCAATGAGCAGTTCTTC
TRBD2	few	TRBV19	TRBJ2-5	CASIGGRDQETQYF	TGTGCCAGTATAGGCGGGAGGGATCAAGAGACCCAGTACTTC
TRBD1	medium-sized	TRBV10-3	TRBJ1-1	CAIRRQGATEAFF	TGTGCCATCCGTAGACAGGGGGCTACTGAAGCTTTCTTT
TRBD1	.	TRBV6-1	TRBJ2-3	CASRGTGGLADTQYF	TGTGCCAGCCGGGGGACAGGGGGCTTGGCAGATACGCAGTATTTT
TRBD1	.	TRBV5-1	TRBJ2-1	CASSSTGGDEQFF	TGCGCCAGCAGCTCCACAGGGGGCGATGAGCAGTTCTTC
TRBD1	.	TRBV5-6	TRBJ1-1	CASSLGPTQGAEAFF	TGTGCCAGCAGCTTGGGCCCCACCCAGGGGGCTGAAGCTTTCTTT
.	.	TRBV6-1	TRBJ2-4	CASSEYRVRNIQYF	TGTGCCAGCAGTGAATACAGGGTTCGAAACATTCAGTACTTC
TRBD1	.	TRBV9	TRBJ1-2	CASRPSGQGFGYTF	TGTGCCAGCAGGCCCTCCGGACAGGGCTTTGGCTACACCTTC
.	few	TRBV7-9	TRBJ2-5	CSSTPQVNQYF	TGTTCCAGCACCCCACAGGTCAACCAGTACTTC
.	.	TRBV7-9	TRBJ1-6	CASSLRGGTGSPLHF	TGTGCCAGCAGCTTGAGGGGGGGGACTGGTTCACCCCTCCACTTT
TRBD1	.	TRBV2	TRBJ1-5	CASTGTGNQPQHF	TGTGCCAGCACCGGGACAGGGAATCAGCCCCAGCATTTT
.	.	TRBV7-9	TRBJ1-2	CASSLNSNYGYTF	TGTGCCAGCAGCTTAAACAGCAACTATGGCTACACCTTC
TRBD2	.	TRBV7-8	TRBJ2-3	CASSLGRLAGATDTQYF	TGTGCCAGCAGCCTAGGTCGCCTAGCGGGGGCTACAGATACGCAGTATTTT
TRBD2	.	TRBV27	TRBJ2-7	CASSLTGLASREQYF	TGTGCCAGCAGTTTAACCGGACTAGCGTCTAGAGAGCAGTACTTC
.	.	TRBV4-1	TRBJ1-2	CASSRLSLGYGYTF	TGCGCCAGCAGTCGACTGTCCTTGGGCTATGGCTACACCTTC
TRBD2	.	TRBV10-2	TRBJ2-1	CASSSGTSGRTREFF	TGCGCCAGCAGCTCCGGGACTAGCGGGCGTACCCGAGAGTTCTTC
TRBD2	.	TRBV5-4	TRBJ2-7	CASSASGSSYEQYF	TGTGCCAGCAGCGCTAGCGGGTCCTCCTACGAGCAGTACTTC
.	.	TRBV6-1	TRBJ2-7	CASSAGVTYEQYF	TGTGCCAGCAGTGCCGGGGTTACCTACGAGCAGTACTTC
TRBD2	.	TRBV5-4	TRBJ2-2	CASSLAGLAGVLTGELFF	TGTGCCAGCAGCTTGGCCGGACTGGCGGGGGTCTTGACCGGGGAGCTGTTTTTT
.	.	TRBV11-1	TRBJ2-7	CASTLAPNREYEQYF	TGTGCCAGCACCCTTGCCCCGAACCGGGAATACGAGCAGTACTTC
TRBD1	.	TRBV5-8	TRBJ1-6	CASRYDRGLNYNSPLHF	TGTGCCAGCAGATATGACAGGGGCCTAAACTATAATTCACCCCTCCACTTT
TRBD1	.	TRBV15	TRBJ2-2	CATSRLQQGAGELFF	TGTGCCACCAGCAGACTCCAACAGGGGGCCGGGGAGCTGTTTTTT
.	.	TRBV18	TRBJ1-1	CASSPSGNTEAFF	TGTGCCAGCTCACCATCCGGTAACACTGAAGCTTTCTTT
.	.	TRBV9	TRBJ1-3	CASSRGDTGNTIYF	TGTGCCAGCAGCCGAGGGGACACTGGAAACACCATATATTTT
.	.	TRBV27	TRBJ2-2	CASSLFGSAGYGELFF	TGTGCCAGCAGTTTATTCGGGTCGGCAGGGTACGGGGAGCTGTTTTTT
TRBD1	.	TRBV28	TRBJ1-5	CASSRNRGRPGDQPQHF	TGTGCCAGCAGCCGAAACAGGGGGCGCCCCGGAGATCAGCCCCAGCATTTT
.	.	TRBV19	TRBJ2-3	CASSVQDTQYF	TGTGCCAGTAGTGTACAAGATACGCAGTATTTT